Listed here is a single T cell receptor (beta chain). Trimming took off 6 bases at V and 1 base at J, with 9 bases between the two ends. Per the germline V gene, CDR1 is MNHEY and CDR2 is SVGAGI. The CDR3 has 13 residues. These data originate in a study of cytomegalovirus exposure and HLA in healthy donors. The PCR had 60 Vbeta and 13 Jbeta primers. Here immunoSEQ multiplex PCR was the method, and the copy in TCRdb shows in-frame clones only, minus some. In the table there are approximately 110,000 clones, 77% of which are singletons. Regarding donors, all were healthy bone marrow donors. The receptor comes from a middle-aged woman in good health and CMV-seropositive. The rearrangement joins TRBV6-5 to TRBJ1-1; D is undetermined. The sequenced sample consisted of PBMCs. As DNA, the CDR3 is TGTGCCAGCAGCGTACAAGAGAACACTGAAGCTTTCTTT. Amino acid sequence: CASSVQENTEAFF.